Following are 32 T cell receptor beta chains from one sample sequenced in a study of T cell responses to AZD1222 COVID-19 vaccine (dated by TCRdb to the early 2020s). The method was the immunoSEQ multiplex PCR assay. TCRdb mirrors the immuneACCESS table, restricted to in-frame sequences. Some clones are absent from its copies; in checked studies, under half trace to an unresolved V gene, and the reason for the others is unknown. The sample includes tens of thousands of clones, with approximately 91% observed a single time. The ten largest clones add up to 2.4% of the sample. The intended sense of this specimen's time point label: baseline before first vaccination. Material: peripheral blood, obtained on day 0 of AZD1222 vaccination. Receptors were obtained from an adult in good health.

The chain links TRBV5-1 to TRBJ1-1, with 8 positions matching TRBD1. Germline V gene data show CDR1 as SGHRS and CDR2 as YFSETQ. The ends lost 3 bases at V and 1 base at J; junction bases unmatched: 5. The CDR3 is made up of 15 amino acids. CDR3 sequence: CASSSLGQGNTEAFF. In DNA, the CDR3 is TGCGCCAGCAGCTCACTAGGACAGGGGAACACTGAAGCTTTCTTT.

This chain joins TRBV11-1 and TRBJ2-1; 13 bases match TRBD2. This CDR3 has 14 residues. Germline lookup yields CDR1 SGHAT and CDR2 FQDESV (reference sequence). Trimming removed 6 bases from V and 5 bases from J; junction bases left unmatched: 1. The CDR3 reads CASRGLAGDNEQFF. CDR3 in DNA: TGTGCCAGCAGAGGACTAGCGGGAGACAATGAGCAGTTCTTC.

The chain recombines TRBV3-1 (or the pseudogene TRBV3-2) with TRBJ2-6; D is unclear. This CDR3 spans 16 amino acids. V lost 0 bases, J lost 1 base, and 7 bases lay in between. Germline CDR1 is LGHDT and CDR2 is YNNKEL (reference sequence). In nucleotides, the CDR3 is TGTGCCAGCAGCCAAGATGGCACTTCTGGGGCCAACGTCCTGACTTTC. Translated: CASSQDGTSGANVLTF.

The gene calls are TRBV12-3 or TRBV12-4 and TRBJ1-6; D unresolved. The CDR3 length is 13 residues. The germline V and J ends were trimmed by 1 base and 7 bases, with 5 bases remaining between them. The CDR3 is CASSLVQNSPLHF. The CDR3 bases are TGTGCCAGCAGTTTAGTCCAAAATTCACCCCTCCACTTT.

V is TRBV5-1 and J is TRBJ1-1; 7 bases are a match to TRBD1. The CDR3 has 14 residues. After removal of 5 bases from V and 1 base from J, the junction contained 5 bases not matched to a gene. Germline assignment: CDR1 SGHRS and CDR2 YFSETQ. CDR3 nucleotides: TGCGCCAGCAGGGTAGGGGGCGGGAACACTGAAGCTTTCTTT. Encoded protein: CASRVGGGNTEAFF.

The V and J genes are TRBV30 and TRBJ2-1, with D possibly TRBD2 on 6 matching bases. Germline assignment: CDR1 GTSNPN and CDR2 SVGIG (reference sequence). V lost 7 bases and J lost 6, with 19 bases in between. The CDR3 is 14 amino acids. Here the CDR3 reads CAFGRGKAGNEQFF. DNA of the CDR3: TGTGCCTTTGGTCGGGGGAAAGCGGGCAATGAGCAGTTCTTC. The full variable domain, its missing parts supplied by reference TRBV30 and TRBJ2-1, is SQTIHQWPATLVQPVGSPLSLECTVEGTSNPNLYWYRQAAGRGLQLLFYSVGIGQISSEVPQNLSASRPQDRQFILSSKKLLLSDSGFYLCAFGRGKAGNEQFFGPGTRLTVL.

In this sample, this clone turned up a few times. The V call is TRBV30, the J call TRBJ2-3, with a weak D call TRBD1 (6 bases). This CDR3 is 17 amino acids long. V gave up 2 bases and J gave up 1 base, with 19 bases separating them. CDR1 GTSNPN and CDR2 SVGIG come from the germline V gene (reference sequence). CDR3 in amino acids: CAWSFSVTGWGTDTQYF. In nucleotides, the CDR3 is TGTGCCTGGAGTTTCTCCGTTACAGGGTGGGGCACAGATACGCAGTATTTT.

This chain uses TRBV10-2 with TRBJ1-2; D is possibly TRBD1 (5 bases). The V gene's germline CDR1 is WSHSY and CDR2 SAAADI. The CDR3 loop spans 16 amino acids. Trimming removed 4 bases from V and 2 bases from J, with 17 bases in between. The CDR3 DNA reads as TGCGCCAGCAGTGGAGGCGGGGGACGGCAAAACTATGGCTACACCTTC. Its protein is CASSGGGGRQNYGYTF.

The genes are TRBV11-3 and TRBJ1-3, with D unresolved. V was shortened by 1 base and J by 6 bases, with 16 bases between the two germline ends. Germline CDR1 is SGHNT and CDR2 is YENEEA. The CDR3 contains 16 residues. The CDR3 is CASSLGGTAPQNTIYF. The CDR3 bases are TGTGCCAGCAGCTTAGGCGGAACCGCACCCCAAAACACCATATATTTT.

This rearrangement joins TRBV7-2 to TRBJ1-1; D unclear. This CDR3 spans 15 amino acids. CDR1 and CDR2 (germline): SGHTA, FQGNSA. Deletions cut 0 bases from V and 0 bases from J, with 8 bases between. CDR3 bases: TGTGCCAGCAGCTTAGCGTTGAGTATGAACACTGAAGCTTTCTTT. Translation gives CASSLALSMNTEAFF. The full variable domain, with the rest looked up from reference TRBV7-2 and TRBJ1-1, is GAGVSQSPSNKVTEKGKDVELRCDPISGHTALYWYRQSLGQGLEFLIYFQGNSAPDKSGLPSDRFSAERTGGSVSTLTIQRTQQEDSAVYLCASSLALSMNTEAFFGQGTRLTVV.

The gene calls are TRBV13 and TRBJ2-1; 8 bases map to TRBD2. Germline assignment: CDR1 PRHDT and CDR2 FYEKMQ (reference sequence). The CDR3 is 17 amino acids. V lost 1 base to trimming and J lost 5 bases; unmatched junction nucleotides: 10. CDR3 residues: CASSLAGFGTRDNEQFF. CDR3 nucleotide sequence: TGTGCCAGCAGCTTAGCAGGGTTTGGGACTAGGGACAATGAGCAGTTCTTC.

J is TRBJ1-2 and V is TRBV9; TRBD1 is a possible D gene (5 bases). Germline V gene lookup returns CDR1 SGDLS and CDR2 YYNGEE. Trimming stripped 6 bases from V and 4 bases from J, with 16 bases between. This CDR3 spans 14 amino acids. The CDR3 region is CASNRDGQPYGYTF. CDR3 bases: TGTGCCAGCAACCGGGACGGGCAACCCTATGGCTACACCTTC. The variable domain in full, with the rest retrieved from reference TRBV9 and TRBJ1-2, is DSGVTQTPKHLITATGQRVTLRCSPRSGDLSVYWYQQSLDQGLQFLIQYYNGEERAKGNILERFSAQQFPDLHSELNLSSLELGDSALYFCASNRDGQPYGYTFGSGTRLTVV.

J is TRBJ2-1 and V is TRBV5-6, with 11 bases fitting TRBD2. V shed 4 bases, J shed 3 bases, and the junction held 12 bases outside the gene matches. CDR1 SGHDT and CDR2 YYEEEE come from the germline V gene. The CDR3 is 18 amino acids. CDR3 in DNA: TGTGCCAGCAGCGTGGAGGTAGCGGGGGGGCCTGGCTACAATGAGCAGTTCTTC. Protein: CASSVEVAGGPGYNEQFF.

The rearrangement joins TRBV3-1 (or the pseudogene TRBV3-2) to TRBJ2-1; D may be TRBD1 (6 bases). The CDR3 runs 12 residues. Germline lookup yields CDR1 LGHDT and CDR2 YNNKEL (reference sequence). V lost 4 bases, J lost 9 bases, and 10 bases lay in between. The CDR3 bases are TGTGCCAGCAGCCCCCGACAGGCTGAGCAGTTCTTC. Protein: CASSPRQAEQFF.

J is TRBJ1-1 and V is TRBV7-9, with D maybe TRBD1 (6 bases). The V gene's germline CDR1 is SEHNR and CDR2 FQNEAQ (reference sequence). Trimming shortened V by 5 bases and J by 1 base, and 14 bases separated the two germline ends. This CDR3 has 15 amino acids. The CDR3 nucleotides read TGTGCCAGCAGCCCGTTTTGGACAGAGAACACTGAAGCTTTCTTT. This encodes CASSPFWTENTEAFF.

The genes are TRBV4-2 and TRBJ1-5; D is unresolved. The CDR3 contains 13 residues. Between the trimmed V and J ends, which lost 0 bases and 6 bases, there was a span of 6 bases. Germline loops: CDR1 LGHNA, CDR2 YNFKEQ. CDR3 bases: TGTGCCAGCAGCCAAGATCTAGCTCAGCCCCAGCATTTT. Its protein is CASSQDLAQPQHF.

This clone was seen only once. This chain joins TRBV5-4 and TRBJ1-4, with no clear D. Looked up from germline, CDR1 is SGHNT and CDR2 is YYREEE (reference sequence). There are 16 residues in the CDR3. V was cut by 3 bases and J by 2 bases, with 14 bases left in between. The CDR3 sequence is CASSSPGSGTNEKLFF. DNA of the CDR3: TGTGCCAGCAGCTCCCCGGGGTCGGGGACTAATGAAAAACTGTTTTTT. The entire variable domain, with the rest obtained from reference TRBV5-4 and TRBJ1-4, is as follows: ETGVTQSPTHLIKTRGQQVTLRCSSQSGHNTVSWYQQALGQGPQFIFQYYREEENGRGNFPPRFSGLQFPNYSSELNVNALELDDSALYLCASSSPGSGTNEKLFFGSGTQLSVL.

The chain has TRBV27 and TRBJ2-1; D remains unclear. The CDR3 extends over 13 amino acids. Between the trimmed V and J ends, which lost 5 bases and 6 bases, there was a span of 11 bases. Germline V gene data show CDR1 as MNHEY and CDR2 as SMNVEV (reference sequence). The CDR3 region is CASSLDWINEQFF. As DNA, the CDR3 is TGTGCCAGCAGTCTCGACTGGATCAATGAGCAGTTCTTC.

The chain recombines TRBV7-6 with TRBJ2-1, with 9 bases identical to TRBD2. Trimming removed 8 bases from V and 9 bases from J; junction bases left unmatched: 8. The CDR3 has 13 amino acids. The V gene's germline CDR1 is SGHVS and CDR2 FNYEAQ. CDR3 in DNA: TGTGCCAGCTTAGCGGGAGTGCAGGGTGAGCAGTTCTTC. Its translation: CASLAGVQGEQFF. Using reference TRBV7-6 and TRBJ2-1 for the parts outside the CDR3, the full variable domain is GAGVSQSPRYKVTKRGQDVALRCDPISGHVSLYWYRQALGQGPEFLTYFNYEAQQDKSGLPNDRFSAERPEGSISTLTIQRTEQRDSAMYRCASLAGVQGEQFFGPGTRLTVL.

This chain connects TRBV6-5 to TRBJ2-5; D possibly corresponds to TRBD1 (6 bases). Germline CDR1 and CDR2: MNHEY and SVGAGI. The CDR3 has 13 residues. Trimming left V 6 bases short and J 1 base short, with 9 bases between. The chain's CDR3 is CASSPRGQETQYF. Here the CDR3 DNA reads TGTGCCAGCAGCCCCAGGGGCCAAGAGACCCAGTACTTC.

The chain joins TRBV10-3 to TRBJ2-1, with a weak D call TRBD2 (6 bases). Germline V lookup: CDR1 ENHRY, CDR2 SYGVKD. V was cut by 10 bases and J by 5 bases, with 18 bases left in between. The CDR3 is 14 amino acids. Written as DNA, the CDR3 is TGTGCCAGCTCCTGGGCGGGAACCAACAATGAGCAGTTCTTC. The encoded protein is CASSWAGTNNEQFF.

This clone was recorded only once. The chain recombines TRBV6-5 with TRBJ2-7, with a weak D call TRBD1 (5 bases). This CDR3 spans 12 amino acids. Per the germline V gene, CDR1 is MNHEY and CDR2 is SVGAGI. Trimming took off 5 bases at V and 6 bases at J, with 11 bases between the two ends. CDR3 nucleotides: TGTGCCAGCAGTCTATCAGGGTCCGAGCAGTACTTC. This gives the protein CASSLSGSEQYF.

The chain links TRBV7-2 to TRBJ2-1; D is possibly TRBD2 (6 bases). Trimming shortened V by 6 bases and J by 3 bases, and 9 bases separated the two germline ends. The CDR3 loop spans 13 amino acids. Germline assignment: CDR1 SGHTA and CDR2 FQGNSA. The CDR3 spells CASRTGSYNEQFF. The DNA of the CDR3 is TGTGCCAGCAGGACCGGGAGCTACAATGAGCAGTTCTTC.

The table lists this clone with a few counts. The chain recombines TRBV6-1 with TRBJ2-1, with 12 bases that match TRBD2. Germline CDR1 reads MNHNS; CDR2 reads SASEGT. The junction had 5 bases not matched to a gene; V was cut back by 3 bases and J by 8 bases. This CDR3 contains 15 residues. The CDR3 nucleotides are TGTGCCAGCAGTGATCTAGCGGGAGGGCTTGATGAGCAGTTCTTC. It specifies CASSDLAGGLDEQFF.

The V and J genes are TRBV30 and TRBJ1-6; TRBD1 matches at 7 bases. Germline CDR1 GTSNPN, CDR2 SVGIG (reference sequence). The CDR3 is made up of 17 amino acids. J was trimmed by 0 bases and V by 0 bases; bases with no gene match: 5. For the CDR3, the DNA is TGTGCCTGGAGTGTGGGCAGGGGGAGCTCCTATAATTCACCCCTCCACTTT. Translation gives CAWSVGRGSSYNSPLHF.

The rearrangement uses TRBV5-8 and TRBJ1-1; no clear D gene. CDR1 and CDR2 from the germline V gene are SGHTS and YDEGEE. Trimming left V 0 bases short and J 9 bases short, with 12 bases between. The CDR3 has 13 residues. Written as DNA, the CDR3 is TGTGCCAGCAGCTTGGAGGCTCCCAGGAAAGCTTTCTTT. Its protein product is CASSLEAPRKAFF. Combining the CDR3 with reference TRBV5-8 and TRBJ1-1 gives the whole variable domain EAGVTQSPTHLIKTRGQQATLRCSPISGHTSVYWYQQALGLGLQFLLWYDEGEERNRGNFPPRFSGRQFPNYSSELNVNALELEDSALYLCASSLEAPRKAFFGQGTRLTVV.

V usage is TRBV9 and J usage is TRBJ2-7; D is uncertain. V lost 0 bases and J lost 6, with 13 bases in between. Germline lookup yields CDR1 SGDLS and CDR2 YYNGEE. The CDR3 runs 14 residues. Here the CDR3 DNA reads TGTGCCAGCAGCGTAGCTGGGTTATCGGGCGAGCAGTACTTC. Translating gives CASSVAGLSGEQYF.

This chain uses TRBV20-1 with TRBJ2-4; tentatively, D is TRBD1 (6 bases). V was clipped by 3 bases and J by 4 bases, with 10 bases between them. This CDR3 has 13 residues. Germline-derived CDR1 and CDR2 are DFQATT and SNEGSKA (reference sequence). The chain's CDR3 is CSASTGLKNIQYF. The DNA for the CDR3 is TGCAGTGCTAGTACAGGGCTGAAAAACATTCAGTACTTC.

The chain couples TRBV5-6 to TRBJ2-2, with D possibly TRBD2 on 6 matching bases. The CDR3 consists of 13 residues. CDR1 is SGHDT and CDR2 is YYEEEE in the germline V gene. Trimming took off 0 bases at V and 7 bases at J, with 7 bases between the two ends. CDR3 loop: CASSLEAGGELFF. DNA of the CDR3: TGTGCCAGCAGCTTGGAAGCGGGCGGGGAGCTGTTTTTT.

The CDR3 is CASSLEQGGYTF. The CDR3 nucleotides are TGTGCCAGCAGCCTCGAACAGGGTGGCTACACCTTC. The chain combines TRBV12-3 or TRBV12-4 with TRBJ1-2, with D possibly TRBD1 on 6 matching bases. The CDR3 runs 12 residues. Trimming took 6 bases from V and 7 from J, leaving 12 bases between them.

V and J are TRBV6-2 or TRBV6-3 and TRBJ1-5; D gene uncertain. The CDR3 is 13 amino acids. Germline V gene lookup returns CDR1 MNHEY and CDR2 SVGEGT. V lost 5 bases, J lost 1 base, and 6 bases lay in between. The CDR3 loop reads CASSPLSNQPQHF. DNA for the CDR3: TGTGCCAGCAGTCCCCTCAGCAATCAGCCCCAGCATTTT.

This clone is judged medium-sized. This chain connects TRBV7-9 to TRBJ2-1, with 7 bases matching TRBD2. The CDR3 totals 15 residues. V dropped 0 bases and J dropped 3; count of bases not matched to a gene: 2. The germline V gene has CDR1 SEHNR and CDR2 FQNEAQ (reference sequence). The CDR3 nucleotides read TGTGCCAGCAGCTTAGCTGCGGGAGACTACAATGAGCAGTTCTTC. Its protein is CASSLAAGDYNEQFF.